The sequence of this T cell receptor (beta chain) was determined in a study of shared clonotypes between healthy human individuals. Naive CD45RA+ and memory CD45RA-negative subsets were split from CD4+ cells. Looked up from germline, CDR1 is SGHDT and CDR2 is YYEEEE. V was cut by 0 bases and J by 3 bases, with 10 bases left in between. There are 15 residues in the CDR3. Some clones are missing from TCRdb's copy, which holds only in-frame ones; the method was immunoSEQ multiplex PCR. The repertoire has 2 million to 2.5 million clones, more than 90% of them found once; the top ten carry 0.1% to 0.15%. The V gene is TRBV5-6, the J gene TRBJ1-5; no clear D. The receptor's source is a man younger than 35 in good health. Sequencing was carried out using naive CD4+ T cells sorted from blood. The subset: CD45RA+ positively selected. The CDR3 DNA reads TGTGCCAGCAGCTTGGCCGGGCGGAACAATCAGCCCCAGCATTTT. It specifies CASSLAGRNNQPQHF.